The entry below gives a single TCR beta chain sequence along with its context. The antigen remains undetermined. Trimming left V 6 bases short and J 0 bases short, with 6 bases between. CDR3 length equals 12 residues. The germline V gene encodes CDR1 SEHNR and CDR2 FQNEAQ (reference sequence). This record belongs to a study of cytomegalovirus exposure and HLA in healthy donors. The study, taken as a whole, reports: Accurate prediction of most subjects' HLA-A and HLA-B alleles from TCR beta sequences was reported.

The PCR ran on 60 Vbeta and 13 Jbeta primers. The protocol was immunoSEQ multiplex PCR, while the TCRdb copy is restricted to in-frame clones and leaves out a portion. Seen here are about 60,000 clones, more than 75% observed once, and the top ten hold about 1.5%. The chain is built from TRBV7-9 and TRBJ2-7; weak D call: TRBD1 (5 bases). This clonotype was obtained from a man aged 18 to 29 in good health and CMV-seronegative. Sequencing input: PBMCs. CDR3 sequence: CASSDSSYEQYF. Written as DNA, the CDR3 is TGTGCCAGCAGTGACAGCTCCTACGAGCAGTACTTC. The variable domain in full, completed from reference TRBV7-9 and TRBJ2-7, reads DTGVSQNPRHKITKRGQNVTFRCDPISEHNRLYWYRQTLGQGPEFLTYFQNEAQLEKSRLLSDRFSAERPKGSFSTLEIQRTEQGDSAMYLCASSDSSYEQYFGPGTRLTVT.